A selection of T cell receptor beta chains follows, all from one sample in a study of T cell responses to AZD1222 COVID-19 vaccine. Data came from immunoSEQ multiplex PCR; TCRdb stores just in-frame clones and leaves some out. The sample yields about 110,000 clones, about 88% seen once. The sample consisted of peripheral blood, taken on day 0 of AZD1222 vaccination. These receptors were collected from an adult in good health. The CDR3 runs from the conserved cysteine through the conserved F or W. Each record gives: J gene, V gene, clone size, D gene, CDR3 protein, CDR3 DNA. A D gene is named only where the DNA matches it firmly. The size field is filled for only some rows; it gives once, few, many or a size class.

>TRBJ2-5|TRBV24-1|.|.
CATRAIETVYQETQYF
TGTGCCACCAGGGCCATTGAGACAGTGTACCAAGAGACCCAGTACTTC
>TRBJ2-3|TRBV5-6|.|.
CASSLLRRTDTQYF
TGTGCCAGCAGCTTGCTAAGGAGGACAGATACGCAGTATTTT
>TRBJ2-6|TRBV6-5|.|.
CASSGTGSGANVLTF
TGTGCCAGCAGCGGGACGGGCTCTGGGGCCAACGTCCTGACTTTC
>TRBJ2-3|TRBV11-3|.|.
CASSLDGGVTDTQYF
TGTGCCAGCAGCTTGGACGGTGGTGTAACAGATACGCAGTATTTT
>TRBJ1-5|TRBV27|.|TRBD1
CASSPRGTGQPQHF
TGTGCCAGCAGCCCCAGGGGGACAGGGCAGCCCCAGCATTTT
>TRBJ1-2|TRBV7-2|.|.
CASSFFRRLRSPGYGYTF
TGTGCCAGCAGCTTTTTTCGGAGACTTAGAAGTCCGGGCTATGGCTACACCTTC
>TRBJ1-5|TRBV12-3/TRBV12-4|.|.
CASIARVGQPQHF
TGTGCCAGCATCGCCAGGGTTGGTCAGCCCCAGCATTTT
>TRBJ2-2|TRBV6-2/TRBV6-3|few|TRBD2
CASSSGGRDTGELFF
TGTGCCAGCAGTTCGGGGGGGAGGGACACCGGGGAGCTGTTTTTT
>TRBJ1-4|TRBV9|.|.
CASSVLDTPNEKLFF
TGTGCCAGCAGCGTACTGGACACGCCAAATGAAAAACTGTTTTTT
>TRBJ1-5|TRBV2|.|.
CASGYRALPQPQHF
TGTGCCAGCGGTTACAGGGCCCTCCCTCAGCCCCAGCATTTT
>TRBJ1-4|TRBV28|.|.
CASSLRPYKNEKLFF
TGTGCCAGCAGTTTGCGGCCCTATAAGAATGAAAAACTGTTTTTT
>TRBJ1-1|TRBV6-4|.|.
CASTSGKNTEAFF
TGTGCCAGCACTTCGGGAAAGAACACTGAAGCTTTCTTT
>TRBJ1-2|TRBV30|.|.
CAWRISGRGDGYTF
TGTGCCTGGAGAATATCAGGTCGGGGAGATGGCTACACCTTC
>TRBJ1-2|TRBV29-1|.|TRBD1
CSVNDRGPFYGYTF
TGCAGCGTCAATGACAGGGGCCCTTTCTATGGCTACACCTTC
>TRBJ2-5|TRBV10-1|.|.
CASSESGYGETQYF
TGCGCCAGCAGTGAGTCGGGGTATGGAGAGACCCAGTACTTC
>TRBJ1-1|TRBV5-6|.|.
CASSLGVRRDLMTEAFF
TGTGCCAGCAGCTTGGGGGTCCGACGGGACCTGATGACTGAAGCTTTCTTT
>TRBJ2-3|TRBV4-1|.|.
CASSQPTASKSTDTQYF
TGCGCCAGCAGCCAGCCCACGGCGTCCAAATCCACAGATACGCAGTATTTT
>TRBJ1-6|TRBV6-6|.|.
CASRERSPLHF
TGTGCCAGCAGGGAGCGGAGTCCCCTCCACTTT